The next 18 T cell receptor beta chains were all read from a single sample in a study of beta chain features in type 1 diabetes. Since all of the isolated RNA was reverse transcribed, expressed TCRB transcripts were what got sequenced. Assay: immunoSEQ multiplex PCR; the TCRdb copy retains only in-frame clones and omits some. The sample consists of around 350,000 clones, roughly 12% of them appearing once. Sequencing was done on a sample of naive CD4+ T cells from blood. The source of these receptors is a man aged 18-30 years in good health.

This clone was counted a few times. The rearrangement uses TRBV28 and TRBJ1-5, with TRBD1 as a possible D gene (5 bases). Trimming removed 1 base from V and 4 bases from J, with 11 bases in between. The CDR3 is 15 amino acids. From germline, CDR1 is MDHEN and CDR2 SYDVKM. The CDR3 coding sequence is TGTGCCAGCAGTTTATTCGCCAGGGTTAATCAGCCCCAGCATTTT. Its protein product is CASSLFARVNQPQHF.

The rearrangement uses TRBV9 and TRBJ1-5, with 9 bases matching TRBD1. In germline, CDR1 is SGDLS, CDR2 YYNGEE. This CDR3 region has 16 residues. With 0 bases clipped from V and 6 bases from J, the junction kept 7 bases outside the gene matches. CDR3 residues: CASSVDGTGRSQPQHF. CDR3 DNA: TGTGCCAGCAGCGTAGACGGGACAGGGAGGAGTCAGCCCCAGCATTTT.

This clone appeared a few times. The CDR3 loop reads CASSSLVGDPYNEQFF. DNA for the CDR3: TGCGCCAGCAGCTCGCTTGTGGGCGACCCCTACAATGAGCAGTTCTTC. V usage is TRBV4-3 and J usage is TRBJ2-1; D is unclear. V was shortened by 5 bases and J by 2 bases, with 16 bases between the two germline ends. The CDR3 totals 16 residues. Germline V gene sequence: CDR1 LGHNA, CDR2 YSLEER.

This chain connects TRBV7-8 to TRBJ1-5, with 7 bases matching TRBD1. CDR3 length: 13 amino acids. The germline V gene encodes CDR1 SGHVS and CDR2 FQNEAQ. V lost 5 bases and J lost 5; bases outside the gene matches: 3. The CDR3 loop is CASSRGTDQPQHF. The CDR3 nucleotides read TGTGCCAGCAGCCGTGGGACAGATCAGCCCCAGCATTTT.

The rearrangement links TRBV28 to TRBJ1-5, with 9 bases lining up with TRBD1. CDR1 MDHEN and CDR2 SYDVKM come from the germline V gene. The trim removed 7 bases at V and 5 bases at J, leaving 12 bases unmatched. The CDR3 spans 16 residues. CDR3 bases: TGTGCCAGCAATTCCCTTGGGACAGGGCTCCATCAGCCCCAGCATTTT. It yields the protein CASNSLGTGLHQPQHF.

This clone was seen more than once but under ten times. CDR3 sequence reads: CASSLALRGTGQPQHF. The CDR3 DNA is TGTGCCAGCAGCTTAGCGCTAAGGGGTACAGGTCAGCCCCAGCATTTT. The chain employs TRBV7-2 and TRBJ1-5, with TRBD1 as a possible D gene (5 bases). Germline V CDR1 and CDR2: SGHTA, FQGNSA. The CDR3 covers 16 residues. The germline V and J ends were trimmed by 0 bases and 6 bases, with 15 bases remaining between them.

To note about this clone: Other nucleotide sequences in the sample specify the same CDR3. The chain uses TRBV30 and TRBJ1-1; tentatively, D is TRBD1 (5 bases). The CDR3 has 12 residues. V was pared by 4 bases and J by 4 bases, with 10 bases between. The germline V gene has CDR1 GTSNPN and CDR2 SVGIG (reference sequence). CDR3 bases: TGTGCCTGGAATCGGGGGGGCACTGAAGCTTTCTTT. It yields the protein CAWNRGGTEAFF.

This clone came up a few times. The CDR3 DNA reads as TGTGCCAGCAGTTCCGGTATTCGGGGCACTGAAGCTTTCTTT. Protein: CASSSGIRGTEAFF. This chain connects TRBV28 to TRBJ1-1, with D uncertain. V was pared by 4 bases and J by 4 bases, with 13 bases between. This CDR3 has 14 amino acids. Germline CDR1 reads MDHEN; CDR2 reads SYDVKM.

A few counts support this clone. J is TRBJ2-7 and V is TRBV6-5; 7 positions match TRBD1. With V trimmed by 0 bases and J by 4 bases, 3 bases remained unmatched. The CDR3 runs 14 residues. Germline V gene sequence: CDR1 MNHEY, CDR2 SVGAGI. CDR3 amino acids: CASSYSGTVYEQYF. CDR3 coding DNA: TGTGCCAGCAGTTACTCTGGGACAGTTTACGAGCAGTACTTC.

A few counts support this clone. The rearrangement joins TRBV5-6 to TRBJ1-5, with D hard to call. Trimming left V 1 base short and J 6 bases short, with 5 bases between. The CDR3 has 12 amino acids. Germline CDR1 and CDR2: SGHDT and YYEEEE. CDR3 region: CASSLPGQPQHF. CDR3 DNA sequence: TGTGCCAGCAGCTTGCCCGGTCAGCCCCAGCATTTT.

The table lists this clone with a few counts. The V gene is TRBV9, the J gene TRBJ2-1; unclear D gene. The CDR3 spans 14 residues. Per germline, CDR1 SGDLS and CDR2 YYNGEE. V was clipped by 1 base and J by 3 bases, with 8 bases between them. CDR3 amino acids: CASSVPGVYNEQFF. Written as DNA, the CDR3 is TGTGCCAGCAGCGTACCCGGAGTCTACAATGAGCAGTTCTTC.

This clone was observed a few times. The rearrangement uses TRBV7-8 and TRBJ2-1; tentative D call: TRBD2 (5 bases). The germline V gene has CDR1 SGHVS and CDR2 FQNEAQ. This CDR3 spans 15 amino acids. Trimming took 1 base from V and 8 from J, leaving 15 bases between them. The CDR3 DNA reads as TGTGCCAGCAGCTTAGTCCCGGGAAACGTCGATGAGCAGTTCTTC. This sequence encodes CASSLVPGNVDEQFF.

This clone showed up just a few times. V is TRBV11-2 and J is TRBJ2-2, with a tentative D call TRBD1 (5 bases). This CDR3 spans 17 amino acids. V was clipped by 0 bases and J by 0 bases, with 11 bases between them. Germline V gene data show CDR1 as SGHAT and CDR2 as FQNNGV. CDR3 sequence reads: CASSLDRSRANTGELFF. DNA of the CDR3: TGTGCCAGCAGCTTAGATCGGAGCAGGGCGAACACCGGGGAGCTGTTTTTT.

This clone was observed a few times. This chain uses TRBV4-3 with TRBJ1-5; a weak D match, TRBD1 (5 bases). The germline V gene encodes CDR1 LGHNA and CDR2 YSLEER. Trimming took 9 bases from V and 4 from J, leaving 13 bases between them. The CDR3 runs 13 residues. CDR3 in amino acids: CASSREVNQPQHF. The CDR3 bases are TGCGCCAGTTCCAGGGAGGTTAATCAGCCCCAGCATTTT.

The gene calls are TRBV5-6 and TRBJ2-2, with 9 nucleotides matching TRBD1. This CDR3 has 15 amino acids. Germline values: CDR1 SGHDT, CDR2 YYEEEE. The V and J ends lost 4 bases and 7 bases, in that order; junction bases with no gene match: 8. The CDR3 reads CASSGGTGYVGELFF. DNA of the CDR3: TGTGCCAGCAGCGGGGGGACAGGGTACGTCGGGGAGCTGTTTTTT.

This clone has more than one count but fewer than ten. The rearrangement joins TRBV13 to TRBJ2-2; no clear D gene. Trimming cost V 4 bases and J 4 bases, with 7 bases left between them. CDR1 and CDR2 (germline): PRHDT, FYEKMQ (reference sequence). CDR3 size: 13 residues. The CDR3 here is CASSYPVTGELFF. CDR3 bases: TGTGCCAGCAGCTATCCGGTCACCGGGGAGCTGTTTTTT.

This clone turned up a few times. Here the CDR3 DNA reads TGTGCCACCAGCAAGTCGACCAGGGGACAGGGGTCGTTCACAGATACGCAGTATTTT. Protein product: CATSKSTRGQGSFTDTQYF. The chain carries TRBV15 and TRBJ2-3, with 10 bases aligning to TRBD1. The J segment lost 2 bases and the V segment lost 4 bases, leaving 15 bases of the junction unmatched. The length of the CDR3 is 19 residues. Germline V lookup: CDR1 LNHNV, CDR2 YYDKDF (reference sequence). The full variable domain, completed using reference TRBV15 and TRBJ2-3, is DAMVIQNPRYQVTQFGKPVTLSCSQTLNHNVMYWYQQKSSQAPKLLFHYYDKDFNNEADTPDNFQSRRPNTSFCFLDIRSPGLGDTAMYLCATSKSTRGQGSFTDTQYFGPGTRLTVL.

The rearrangement joins TRBV5-1 to TRBJ2-3; 8 bases fit TRBD2. The V gene end was trimmed by 0 bases and the J gene end by 4 bases; junction bases not matched to a gene: 4. The CDR3 has 15 amino acids. Germline assignment: CDR1 SGHRS and CDR2 YFSETQ. CDR3 amino acids: CASSLAGLDSDTQYF. DNA for the CDR3: TGCGCCAGCAGCTTGGCGGGACTAGATTCAGATACGCAGTATTTT.